This TCR beta chain was profiled in a study of long-term antiretroviral therapy in people with HIV. Study-level findings and limits: Blood obtained between about 2004 and 2018 may reflect older ART regimens. Clones that had undergone expansion before ART dominated the repertoire at all time points. Controls showed broader CDR3 length ranges than did the HIV repertoires.

Trimming stripped 7 bases from V and 1 base from J, with 11 bases between. The germline V gene encodes CDR1 MNHEY and CDR2 SMNVEV (reference sequence). The length of the CDR3 is 15 residues. Of note for this clone: Antigen: not known.

Donors needed at least one pre-ART PBMC sample plus at least two post-ART samples. Version v3.0 of the immunoSEQ assay was performed at survey level. TCRdb keeps only in-frame clones here, not all; method: immunoSEQ multiplex PCR. The sample lists 20,000 to 30,000 clones, approximately 90% occurring once. The sample here was unsorted PBMCs, taken 1.8 years before starting antiretroviral therapy. The V and J genes are TRBV27 and TRBJ2-6; D perhaps matches TRBD1 (5 bases). The source is a man aged 45-65 years with HIV. CDR3 sequence reads: CASTPRVSGANVLTF. In DNA form, the CDR3 reads TGTGCCAGCACCCCCAGGGTGTCTGGGGCCAACGTCCTGACTTTC. The whole variable domain, filled in from reference TRBV27 and TRBJ2-6, reads EAQVTQNPRYLITVTGKKLTVTCSQNMNHEYMSWYRQDPGLGLRQIYYSMNVEVTDKGDVPEGYKVSRKEKRNFPLILESPSPNQTSLYFCASTPRVSGANVLTFGAGSRLTVL.